This TCR beta chain comes out of a study of T cells after yellow fever vaccination. This clonotype was found a few times. The CDR3 is 14 amino acids. Germline trimming cut 8 bases from V and 8 bases from J; bases unmatched to any gene: 11. Germline CDR1 and CDR2: MGHDK and SYGVNS. Using its own MiXCR run on the 5' RACE reads, TCRdb lists one record per CDR3 protein. The profile covers some 300,000 distinct CDR3 sequences, with 7.5% to 9% appearing a single time and around 3.1% taken by the ten largest. The sequenced sample was CD4+ T cells sorted from PBMCs, obtained 5 days after the yellow fever booster vaccination. The rearrangement links TRBV25-1 to TRBJ1-4, with 7 bases that match TRBD1. The receptor comes from a man younger than 30 who received the YFV17D yellow fever vaccine. This CDR3 reads CASGAGTVREKLFF. The CDR3 DNA reads TGTGCCAGCGGAGCCGGGACAGTACGCGAAAAACTGTTTTTT. The whole variable domain, remainder taken from reference TRBV25-1 and TRBJ1-4, is EADIYQTPRYLVIGTGKKITLECSQTMGHDKMYWYQQDPGMELHLIHYSYGVNSTEKGDLSSESTVSRIRTEHFPLTLESARPSHTSQYLCASGAGTVREKLFFGSGTQLSVL.